This is a list of T cell receptor beta chains from one sample in a study of blood T cell repertoires in COVID-19. Profiling relied on immunoSEQ multiplex PCR, and the TCRdb table lists in-frame clones only, not all of them. The sample lists approximately 260,000 clones; about 86% were seen once. The specimen sequenced was PBMCs or T cells enriched from blood (not recorded which). The receptors originated from a man between 50 and 59 years old who had recovered from COVID-19. CDR3s include the opening cysteine and the closing phenylalanine or tryptophan. The order of the fields is CDR3 DNA, CDR3 protein, D gene, clone size, J gene, V gene. The D gene is left open where the match is weak. Size tells how often a clone was seen (once, few, many) or the class of an expanded clone, and some rows leave it out.

TGTGCCAGCAGACAAACAGGGTCCGGGACCCAGTACTTC,CASRQTGSGTQYF,NA,NA,TRBJ2-5,TRBV11-3
TGTGCCAGCTCACCCCTAGGAGGGGCGGGAGTGAGAGCAGATACGCAGTATTTT,CASSPLGGAGVRADTQYF,TRBD2,NA,TRBJ2-3,TRBV18
TGTGCCAGCAGTTTCGAGAGGACTCCCCTCCACTTT,CASSFERTPLHF,NA,NA,TRBJ1-6,TRBV12-3/TRBV12-4
TGTGCCAGTGGCACCCACGAGCAGTACTTC,CASGTHEQYF,NA,NA,TRBJ2-7,TRBV19
TGTGCCAGCAGTCCACTCGACAGGGGTGACACTGAAGCTTTCTTT,CASSPLDRGDTEAFF,TRBD1,NA,TRBJ1-1,TRBV28
TGTGCCAGCAGCTTAGCCCGCGAGCAGTACTTC,CASSLAREQYF,NA,NA,TRBJ2-7,TRBV7-2
TGTGCCAGCAGCTTTCAGGGAGGAAACACCATATATTTT,CASSFQGGNTIYF,NA,few,TRBJ1-3,TRBV11-3
TGTGCCAGTAGTATGACAGTATATAGCAATCAGCCCCAGCATTTT,CASSMTVYSNQPQHF,NA,NA,TRBJ1-5,TRBV19
TGTGCCAGCTCGCAGACAGGGGCCATACGTAATTCACCCCTCCACTTT,CASSQTGAIRNSPLHF,TRBD1,NA,TRBJ1-6,TRBV18
TGTGCCAGCAGCCAAGAATCCAGCGTGAATCAGCCCCAGCATTTT,CASSQESSVNQPQHF,NA,NA,TRBJ1-5,TRBV4-2
TGTGCCAGCAGAAACGAACGAGGCACTTATACGCAGTATTTT,CASRNERGTYTQYF,NA,once,TRBJ2-3,TRBV7-9
TGTGCCACCCAGAGGCTAGCGGGGGGAACAGATACGCAGTATTTT,CATQRLAGGTDTQYF,TRBD2,NA,TRBJ2-3,TRBV19